These 14 T cell receptor beta chains were all obtained from the same sample, sequenced in a study of OX40 agonist ivuxolimab in advanced cancers. This table comes from immunoSEQ multiplex PCR, and its TCRdb copy is limited to in-frame clones, with some not included. Among more than 65,000 clones listed, 88% were seen once. The source material was CD4+ or CD8+ T cells sorted from blood, sampled in a trial of the OX40 agonist ivuxolimab. Receptor source: an adult with an advanced solid tumor such as melanoma, head and neck, liver or kidney cancer.

The rearrangement uses TRBV15 and TRBJ1-6, with 8 bases that match TRBD1. After removal of 3 bases from V and 6 bases from J, the junction contained 7 bases not matched to a gene. Germline V gene sequence: CDR1 LNHNV, CDR2 YYDKDF (reference sequence). This CDR3 has 16 residues. The CDR3 nucleotides read TGTGCCACCAGCAGCACAAGTACAGGGGGTAATTCACCCCTCCACTTT. This codes for CATSSTSTGGNSPLHF.

J is TRBJ1-2 and V is TRBV6-1; D call uncertain. V was cut by 7 bases and J by 4 bases, with 10 bases left in between. The CDR3 is 12 amino acids. Germline loops: CDR1 MNHNS, CDR2 SASEGT. Here the CDR3 DNA reads TGTGCCAGCATCTTCGGATTCTATGGCTACACCTTC. Amino acids: CASIFGFYGYTF.

This clone was picked up one time. This sequence joins TRBV5-1 and TRBJ1-1; D may be TRBD1 (5 bases). Germline assignment: CDR1 SGHRS and CDR2 YFSETQ. This CDR3 is 16 amino acids long. Trimming pared 4 bases from V and 1 base from J, leaving 17 bases between. CDR3 loop: CASSPLGRAANTEAFF. CDR3 nucleotides: TGCGCCAGCAGCCCCCTGGGCAGGGCCGCGAACACTGAAGCTTTCTTT.

The chain links TRBV5-4 to TRBJ2-5, with D tentatively TRBD1 or TRBD2 (5 bases each). The V end was cut by 4 bases, the J end by 1 base, with 8 bases between. The CDR3 loop spans 13 amino acids. Germline assignment: CDR1 SGHNT and CDR2 YYREEE (reference sequence). Here the CDR3 DNA reads TGTGCCAGCAGCAGGGACGGCCAAGAGACCCAGTACTTC. Residues: CASSRDGQETQYF.

CDR3 in amino acids: CASSVSGFYYEQYF. The CDR3 DNA is TGTGCCAGCAGTGTCTCGGGGTTCTACTACGAGCAGTACTTC. The J gene is TRBJ2-7, the V gene TRBV6-5; tentatively, D is TRBD2 (5 bases). The CDR3 sequence is 14 residues long. V dropped 5 bases and J dropped 3 bases, with 14 bases sitting between them. Germline V gene data show CDR1 as MNHEY and CDR2 as SVGAGI.

The chain couples TRBV2 to TRBJ2-1; unclear D gene. The length of the CDR3 is 13 residues. Looked up from germline, CDR1 is SNHLY and CDR2 is FYNNEI. The V gene lost 1 base and the J gene lost 3 bases, with 4 bases spanning the gap. CDR3 loop: CASSEGVYNEQFF. The CDR3 bases are TGTGCCAGCAGTGAAGGGGTCTACAATGAGCAGTTCTTC. Supplemented by reference TRBV2 and TRBJ2-1, the full variable domain reads EPEVTQTPSHQVTQMGQEVILRCVPISNHLYFYWYRQILGQKVEFLVSFYNNEISEKSEIFDDQFSVERPDGSNFTLKIRSTKLEDSAMYFCASSEGVYNEQFFGPGTRLTVL.

J is TRBJ1-3 and V is TRBV5-4; TRBD1 matches at 7 bases. V shed 4 bases, J shed 0 bases, and the junction held 10 bases outside the gene matches. Per germline, CDR1 SGHNT and CDR2 YYREEE (reference sequence). This CDR3 contains 17 residues. The chain's CDR3 is CASSRLGTVSSGNTIYF. As DNA, the CDR3 is TGTGCCAGCAGCCGTTTGGGGACAGTGAGCTCTGGAAACACCATATATTTT.

The J gene is TRBJ1-5, the V gene TRBV29-1, with unresolved D. Per the germline V gene, CDR1 is SQVTM and CDR2 is ANQGSEA. The germline V and J ends were trimmed by 5 bases and 4 bases, with 9 bases remaining between them. CDR3 length: 12 amino acids. CDR3 in DNA: TGCAGCGTTCGGGGTGCGAATCAGCCCCAGCATTTT. It is translated as CSVRGANQPQHF.

The chain carries TRBV6-5 and TRBJ1-2; 8 bases agree with TRBD1. CDR3 size: 14 residues. The V gene end was trimmed by 5 bases and the J gene end by 4 bases; junction bases not matched to a gene: 6. CDR1 and CDR2 from the germline V gene are MNHEY and SVGAGI. Here the CDR3 reads CASSRTGGGYGYTF. The CDR3 nucleotides are TGTGCCAGCAGTCGTACAGGGGGTGGCTATGGCTACACCTTC.

The chain carries TRBV7-7 and TRBJ2-1; tentatively, D is TRBD1 (6 bases). Looked up from germline, CDR1 is SSHAT and CDR2 is FNYEAQ (reference sequence). Trimming left V 4 bases short and J 10 bases short, with 14 bases between. The CDR3 consists of 13 residues. CDR3 in DNA: TGTGCCAGCAGCTCCCGCGGACAGACAGAGCAGTTCTTC. This gives the protein CASSSRGQTEQFF.

This chain links TRBV11-2 with TRBJ2-7, with D perhaps TRBD1 (6 bases). The CDR3 consists of 15 residues. Germline assignment: CDR1 SGHAT and CDR2 FQNNGV. V gave up 1 base and J gave up 4 bases, with 14 bases separating them. The CDR3 sequence is CASSLVGDTKYEQYF. CDR3 in DNA: TGTGCCAGCAGCTTAGTTGGGGACACAAAATACGAGCAGTACTTC.

The chain carries TRBV5-1 and TRBJ2-1; D is possibly TRBD1 or TRBD2 (5 bases each). Germline-derived CDR1 and CDR2 are SGHRS and YFSETQ. Trimming stripped 0 bases from V and 10 bases from J, with 17 bases between. CDR3 size: 15 residues. CDR3 bases: TGCGCCAGCAGCTTGGGCGGACCGGGGACCGGAGAGCAGTTCTTC. Its translation: CASSLGGPGTGEQFF. Filled out from reference TRBV5-1 and TRBJ2-1, the complete variable domain reads KAGVTQTPRYLIKTRGQQVTLSCSPISGHRSVSWYQQTPGQGLQFLFEYFSETQRNKGNFPGRFSGRQFSNSRSEMNVSTLELGDSALYLCASSLGGPGTGEQFFGPGTRLTVL.

The chain links TRBV5-1 to TRBJ1-5; TRBD1 might be the D (5 bases). Germline V lookup: CDR1 SGHRS, CDR2 YFSETQ. The CDR3 runs to 15 residues. V was clipped by 4 bases and J by 3 bases, with 14 bases between them. DNA of the CDR3: TGCGCCAGCAGCCCGATGGGGGGAGTCAATCAGCCCCAGCATTTT. Its translation is CASSPMGGVNQPQHF.

This chain joins TRBV10-3 and TRBJ1-4; a possible D gene is TRBD1 (5 bases). Trimming left V 8 bases short and J 8 bases short, with 15 bases between. Germline-derived CDR1 and CDR2 are ENHRY and SYGVKD. This CDR3 region has 13 residues. In DNA form, the CDR3 reads TGTGCCATCGGGGACCCGGGAGGGGAAAAACTGTTTTTT. Its protein is CAIGDPGGEKLFF.